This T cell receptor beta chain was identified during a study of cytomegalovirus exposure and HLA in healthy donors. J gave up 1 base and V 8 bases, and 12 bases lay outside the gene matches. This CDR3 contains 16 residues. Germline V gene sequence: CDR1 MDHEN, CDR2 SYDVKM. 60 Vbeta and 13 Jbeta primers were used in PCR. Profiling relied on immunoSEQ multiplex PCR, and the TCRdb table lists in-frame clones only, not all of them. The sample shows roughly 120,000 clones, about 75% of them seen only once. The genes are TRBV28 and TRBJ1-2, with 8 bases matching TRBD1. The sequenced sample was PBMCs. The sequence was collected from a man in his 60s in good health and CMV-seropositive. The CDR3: CASLARTGINNYGYTF. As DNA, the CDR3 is TGTGCCAGCCTTGCTCGGACAGGGATTAATAACTATGGCTACACCTTC.